At least ten counts were recorded for the clone carrying this T cell receptor (beta chain). This entry belongs to a study of naive and memory T cell subsets. The SP2 primer and nested alpha and beta constant region primers amplified ligated cDNA in four rounds. TCRdb ran MiXCR on the UMI-ligation and nested PCR reads and lists one entry per CDR3 protein. The data contain over 20,000 distinct CDR3 sequences, roughly 5.2% of them singletons. Germline CDR1 and CDR2: MNHEY and SVGAGI. This CDR3 region has 14 residues. Trimming stripped 7 bases from V and 2 bases from J, with 11 bases between. An oligonucleotide containing a UMI was ligated to the 3' end of TCR cDNA. Input was 1 to 1000 ng of DNase-treated total RNA without cell sorting.

The chain joins TRBV6-5 to TRBJ2-2; D is perhaps TRBD1 or TRBD2 (6 bases each). The receptor was derived from an adult in good health. Sequenced material: blood. CDR3 DNA: TGTGCCAGCACCCGGGGGCTCAACACCGGGGAGCTGTTTTTT. Its protein product is CASTRGLNTGELFF.